The clone carrying this T cell receptor (beta chain) appeared once. Its antigen is undetermined. This sample is drawn from a study of T cells in tumors after PD-1 blockade. Study-level background: Each patient got pembrolizumab 200 mg every 3 weeks or cemiplimab 350 mg every 2 weeks. Daily vismodegib 150 mg continued in a subset of anti-PD-1-treated patients.

Study conclusions and caveats: Blood contained roughly two fifths of the tumor's TCR clonotypes.

There are 12 residues in the CDR3. Germline assignment: CDR1 SGHNT and CDR2 YENEEA. The V and J ends lost 5 bases and 6 bases respectively, with 8 bases between them. Input was 616 ng to 6,004 ng of genomic DNA from tumor or blood. Produced via immunoSEQ multiplex PCR; TCRdb's table is partial and in-frame only. The sample lists roughly 50,000 clones, approximately 84% occurring once. The chain is built from TRBV11-3 and TRBJ2-1; no definite D call. The source is a human donor with basal cell carcinoma. The sample in question was PBMCs, obtained before anti-PD-1 treatment. CDR3 sequence: CASSGRGNEQFF. The CDR3, as DNA: TGTGCCAGCAGCGGTAGAGGCAATGAGCAGTTCTTC.